Each of the 24 T cell receptor beta chains below was sequenced from the same sample in a study of T cells after posttransplantation cyclophosphamide. Profiled with immunoSEQ multiplex PCR; TCRdb holds only in-frame clones, not every one. This table has over 15,000 clones, over 80% appearing once. The sequenced material came from memory CD4+ T cells sorted from blood. All receptors derive from a young man in good health and a related stem cell transplant donor.

V is TRBV15 and J is TRBJ2-1, with D uncertain. Between the trimmed V and J ends, which lost 8 bases and 0 bases, there was a span of 14 bases. The V gene's germline CDR1 is LNHNV and CDR2 YYDKDF (reference sequence). The CDR3 is 15 residues long. CDR3 sequence: CATRTKKSSYNEQFF. CDR3 bases: TGTGCCACCCGCACGAAAAAGAGCTCCTACAATGAGCAGTTCTTC.

The chain carries TRBV5-5 and TRBJ2-1, with 11 bases identical to TRBD2. Germline values: CDR1 SGHKS, CDR2 YYEKEE (reference sequence). V shed 0 bases, J shed 4 bases, and the junction held 6 bases outside the gene matches. The CDR3 runs 17 residues. The CDR3 here is CASSLVRLAGRYNEQFF. The CDR3 DNA follows: TGTGCCAGCAGCTTGGTTAGACTAGCGGGGAGGTACAATGAGCAGTTCTTC.

On this clone: Other DNA sequences of this sample code for an identical CDR3. This chain connects TRBV11-3 to TRBJ2-3; 10 nucleotides line up with TRBD1. V lost 5 bases, J lost 3 bases, and 5 bases stayed unmatched. The CDR3 is 15 residues long. Germline V lookup: CDR1 SGHNT, CDR2 YENEEA. The CDR3 spells CASSPRQGATDTQYF. As DNA, the CDR3 is TGTGCCAGCAGCCCGAGACAGGGGGCAACAGATACGCAGTATTTT. Full variable domain (rest looked up from reference TRBV11-3 and TRBJ2-3): EAGVVQSPRYKIIEKKQPVAFWCNPISGHNTLYWYLQNLGQGPELLIRYENEEAVDDSQLPKDRFSAERLKGVDSTLKIQPAELGDSAVYLCASSPRQGATDTQYFGPGTRLTVL.

This chain uses TRBV19 with TRBJ1-2; D not certain. The CDR3 has 15 residues. The germline V gene encodes CDR1 LNHDA and CDR2 SQIVND (reference sequence). Trimming shortened V by 0 bases and J by 5 bases, and 13 bases separated the two germline ends. This chain's CDR3 is CASSIDLSHRYGYTF. The CDR3 DNA reads TGTGCCAGTAGTATAGATCTGTCGCATCGGTATGGCTACACCTTC.

This chain uses TRBV4-3 with TRBJ2-7; 12 bases map to TRBD2. Looked up from germline, CDR1 is LGHNA and CDR2 is YSLEER. J lost 3 bases, V lost 4 bases, and 4 bases had no gene match. The CDR3 is made up of 15 amino acids. The CDR3 nucleotides are TGCGCCAGCAGCCGCCGACTAGCGGGGGACTACGAGCAGTACTTC. This gives the protein CASSRRLAGDYEQYF.

This chain links TRBV7-3 with TRBJ2-1, with 9 bases matching TRBD2. V was clipped by 2 bases and J by 7 bases; unmatched bases: 6. Germline V gene lookup returns CDR1 SGHTA and CDR2 FQGTGA. The CDR3 is 15 amino acids. The CDR3 here is CASSLSAGGWNEQFF. CDR3 in DNA: TGTGCCAGCAGCTTATCTGCGGGGGGGTGGAATGAGCAGTTCTTC.

The chain is built from TRBV11-2 and TRBJ1-4; D may be TRBD1 (5 bases). The germline CDR1 and CDR2 sequences are SGHAT and FQNNGV. This CDR3 has 17 amino acids. V lost 5 bases and J 8 bases, leaving 24 bases between the germline ends. CDR3 DNA: TGTGCCAGCAGCCCCTTCCTAGGCAGAAGAGCAGGGGAAAAACTGTTTTTT. Translating gives CASSPFLGRRAGEKLFF.

The chain is built from TRBV6-5 and TRBJ1-1; TRBD1 matches at 7 bases. The germline gives CDR1 MNHEY, CDR2 SVGAGI. This CDR3 is built from 14 residues. Losses at the gene ends were 7 bases for V and 0 bases for J; bases not matched to a gene: 5. The CDR3 reads CASTKGAMNTEAFF. The DNA for the CDR3 is TGTGCCAGCACCAAGGGGGCCATGAACACTGAAGCTTTCTTT.

J is TRBJ1-4 and V is TRBV2, with a possible D match to TRBD1 (5 bases). Germline CDR1 reads SNHLY; CDR2 reads FYNNEI. V lost 1 base to trimming and J lost 2 bases, with 5 bases between them. CDR3 size: 14 residues. CDR3 loop: CASSEEGTNEKLFF. The CDR3 DNA follows: TGTGCCAGCAGTGAAGAGGGGACTAATGAAAAACTGTTTTTT.

There are a few counts of this clone. The V call is TRBV5-6, the J call TRBJ1-6; D is unclear. The ends were cut back, 0 bases at V and 7 bases at J, with 14 bases in the middle. This CDR3 comprises 16 residues. Germline assignment: CDR1 SGHDT and CDR2 YYEEEE. CDR3 amino acids: CASSLGGYGINSPLHF. The CDR3 coding sequence is TGTGCCAGCAGCTTGGGAGGGTATGGGATCAATTCACCCCTCCACTTT.

The V call is TRBV19, the J call TRBJ2-6, with TRBD1 matching over 10 bases. The CDR3 consists of 16 residues. V gave up 5 bases and J gave up 3 bases; unmatched junction bases: 4. Germline CDR1 LNHDA, CDR2 SQIVND (reference sequence). The CDR3 region has the DNA TGTGCCAGTAGTCGACAGGGGGCGGGTGGGGCCAACGTCCTGACTTTC. This encodes CASSRQGAGGANVLTF.

The gene calls are TRBV2 and TRBJ2-6, with a tentative D call TRBD1 (5 bases). Per the germline V gene, CDR1 is SNHLY and CDR2 is FYNNEI. V lost 0 bases to trimming and J lost 4 bases, with 7 bases between them. There are 15 residues in the CDR3. The CDR3 bases are TGTGCCAGCAGTGAAGCAGGGGCCGGGGCCAACGTCCTGACTTTC. Protein product: CASSEAGAGANVLTF.

This sequence joins TRBV5-1 and TRBJ1-1; D is possibly TRBD1 (5 bases). V lost 0 bases and J 2 bases, leaving 5 bases between the germline ends. There are 13 residues in the CDR3. Germline CDR1 and CDR2: SGHRS and YFSETQ. The CDR3 loop reads CASSLGTNTEAFF. The CDR3 DNA reads TGCGCCAGCAGCTTGGGGACAAACACTGAAGCTTTCTTT.

The rearrangement joins TRBV18 to TRBJ1-1; no definite D call. This CDR3 spans 16 amino acids. The germline V gene encodes CDR1 KGHSH and CDR2 LQKENI. Trimming removed 0 bases at V and 0 bases at J, with 11 bases between. The CDR3 nucleotides are TGTGCCAGCTCACCACCTGCCGGAGGAATGAACACTGAAGCTTTCTTT. Translated: CASSPPAGGMNTEAFF.

The chain recombines TRBV11-2 with TRBJ2-2; TRBD2 might be the D (5 bases). Germline V CDR1 and CDR2: SGHAT, FQNNGV. The CDR3 consists of 14 residues. Trimming took 4 bases from V and 4 from J, leaving 10 bases between them. CDR3 sequence (DNA): TGTGCCAGCAGCTCGTCGCGGGCCACCGGGGAGCTGTTTTTT. Translated: CASSSSRATGELFF.

The genes are TRBV7-3 and TRBJ2-2; unclear D gene. The germline gives CDR1 SGHTA, CDR2 FQGTGA. The CDR3 runs 13 residues. Trimming removed 1 base at V and 5 bases at J, with 5 bases between. The CDR3 nucleotides read TGTGCCAGCAGCTTAATTCGGACCGGGGAGCTGTTTTTT. It is translated as CASSLIRTGELFF.

The gene calls are TRBV19 and TRBJ1-5, with 8 bases lining up with TRBD1. After removal of 0 bases from V and 6 bases from J, the junction contained 7 bases not matched to a gene. Germline loops: CDR1 LNHDA, CDR2 SQIVND (reference sequence). The CDR3 totals 16 residues. The CDR3 reads CASSIDHQGAGQPQHF. The CDR3 coding sequence is TGTGCCAGTAGTATAGATCATCAGGGGGCGGGTCAGCCCCAGCATTTT.

This clone was counted between two and nine times. This rearrangement joins TRBV14 to TRBJ2-1; 11 positions match TRBD1. There are 19 residues in the CDR3. Germline loops: CDR1 SGHDN, CDR2 FVKESK. With V trimmed by 6 bases and J by 9 bases, 22 bases remained unmatched. The CDR3 DNA reads as TGTGCCAGCAGTCACTCCCTACCGGACAGGGGGCGCTCCATGTCTGAGCAGTTCTTC. As protein: CASSHSLPDRGRSMSEQFF.

The sample holds one count of this clone. Germline is not matched at one junction end, which may reflect a read error. V is TRBV5-4 and J is TRBJ2-2; D possibly corresponds to TRBD2 (5 bases). Germline V gene data show CDR1 as SGHNT and CDR2 as YYREEE (reference sequence). The CDR3 spans 15 residues. The CDR3: CASSHLGKNTGELFF. CDR3 sequence (DNA): TGTGCCAGCAGCCACTTAGGCAAGAACACCGGGGAGCTGTTCTTT. The variable domain in full, with the rest retrieved from reference TRBV5-4 and TRBJ2-2, is ETGVTQSPTHLIKTRGQQVTLRCSSQSGHNTVSWYQQALGQGPQFIFQYYREEENGRGNFPPRFSGLQFPNYSSELNVNALELDDSALYLCASSHLGKNTGELFFGEGSRLTVL.

This sequence joins TRBV21-1 and TRBJ2-1; whether TRBD1, the table's D call, matches the DNA was not checked. TRBV21-1 is an annotated pseudogene. The CDR3 spans 16 residues. The CDR3 reads CASSPPRQGFYNEQFF. In nucleotides, the CDR3 is TGTGCCAGCAGCCCCCCCCGACAGGGATTCTACAATGAGCAGTTCTTC.

This chain uses TRBV7-8 with TRBJ2-1; 8 nucleotides match TRBD2. The CDR3 length is 18 residues. V lost 0 bases to trimming and J lost 6 bases; unmatched junction nucleotides: 13. Germline loops: CDR1 SGHVS, CDR2 FQNEAQ. The CDR3 coding sequence is TGTGCCAGCAGCTTAGCGGGGAGCGGGGGCCCGGCTCGCAATGAGCAGTTCTTC. It yields the protein CASSLAGSGGPARNEQFF.

The V gene is TRBV2, the J gene TRBJ2-3; maybe TRBD1 (6 bases). With 7 bases removed from V and 2 bases from J, the gap between germline ends came to 10 bases. The CDR3 spans 13 residues. Germline values: CDR1 SNHLY, CDR2 FYNNEI. The CDR3 region is CASNGQFTDTQYF. The CDR3 DNA follows: TGTGCCAGCAATGGACAGTTCACAGATACGCAGTATTTT.

The J gene is TRBJ2-7, the V gene TRBV7-3; 7 bases are a match to TRBD1. Trimming took 1 base from V and 1 from J; bases not matched to a gene: 7. The length of the CDR3 is 16 residues. CDR1 is SGHTA, CDR2 FQGTGA, per germline. CDR3 protein: CASSLIRRGNSYEQYF. In DNA form, the CDR3 reads TGTGCCAGCAGCTTAATACGCAGGGGGAATTCCTACGAGCAGTACTTC.

The chain links TRBV4-3 to TRBJ1-4; D is perhaps TRBD1 (5 bases). The CDR3 totals 17 residues. Germline V gives CDR1 LGHNA, CDR2 YSLEER. Trimming removed 1 base at V and 1 base at J, with 13 bases between. The CDR3 protein is CASSQGGGRLTNEKLFF. Here the CDR3 DNA reads TGCGCCAGCAGCCAAGGGGGGGGACGTCTAACTAATGAAAAACTGTTTTTT.